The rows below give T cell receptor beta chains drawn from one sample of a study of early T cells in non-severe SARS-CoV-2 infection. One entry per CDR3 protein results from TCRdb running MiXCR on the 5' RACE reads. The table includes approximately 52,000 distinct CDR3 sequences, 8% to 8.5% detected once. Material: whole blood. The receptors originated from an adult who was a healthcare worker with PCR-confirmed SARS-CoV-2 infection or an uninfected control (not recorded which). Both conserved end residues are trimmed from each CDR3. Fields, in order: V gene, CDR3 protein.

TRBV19	ASSIASYNEQF
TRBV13	ASSLTTGTGMISGNTIY
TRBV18	ASSPGQIYSPLH
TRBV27	ASSGVGTAAYEQY
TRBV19	ASSIGSGYGYT
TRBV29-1	SVGRQPLSYEQY
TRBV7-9	ASSLIGTSGYT
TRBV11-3	ASSVGTANTEAF
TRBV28	ASRPPQLSSYNSPLH
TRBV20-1	SASRQGPNTEAF
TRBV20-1	SARQGNSPLH
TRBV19	ASSTGTFQY
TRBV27	ASSPNPGTRVSEQF
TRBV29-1	SVEVSLAGNEQY
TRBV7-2	ASSLGLAGDTQY
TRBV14	ASSPRDFYEQY
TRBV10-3	APPQEGLAGVITNGGEQF
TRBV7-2	ASSLGSKVPAGTQY
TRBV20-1	SARVVGYQETQY
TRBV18	ASSLAGSTNEKLF
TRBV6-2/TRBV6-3	ASSSGTGRNEQF
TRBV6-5	ASKLGGAGANVLT
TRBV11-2	ASRPVSSYNEQF
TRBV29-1	SADPSYGYT
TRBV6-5	ASTKFTGELF
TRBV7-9	ASSLAAGFYTGELF
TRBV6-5	ASSYLGQGNSPLH
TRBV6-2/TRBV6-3	ASSYSKISYEQY
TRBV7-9	ASSPERGRSYNEQF
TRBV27	ASSFLGTRGNEQF
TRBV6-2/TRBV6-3	ASSYLGEYQETQY
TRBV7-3	ASSRDLSYEQY
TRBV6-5	ASSYSASGNDIQY
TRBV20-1	SANTDVSEQY
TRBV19	ASTSGAQSETQY
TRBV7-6	ASINPGAGEQY
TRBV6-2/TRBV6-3	ASSYVTGQTTEQF
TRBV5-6	ASSHRGPWNEQF
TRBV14	ASSQDLVVRVEQF
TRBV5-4	ASSFDRGRADTQY
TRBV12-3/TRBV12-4	ASSLVSGRLSSYNEQF
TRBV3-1	ASTARVYSYEQY
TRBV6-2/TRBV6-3	ASSYPLPTPGERAGYEQY
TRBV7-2	ASSFVGGGETQY
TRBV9	ASSYHAGTGGRETQY
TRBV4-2	ASSQDRQRGRTDTQY
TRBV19	ASSRTRGEQF